The 22 T cell receptor beta chains below come from one sample, sequenced in a study of monozygotic twins with inflammatory bowel disease. From the 5' RACE reads, TCRdb lists one entry per CDR3 protein and no DNA. The sample's table shows around 370,000 distinct CDR3 sequences. The source material was blood. The receptor set was obtained from a human donor with ulcerative colitis or Crohn's disease, or a healthy co-twin of an affected twin (not recorded which).

This sequence joins TRBV10-3 and TRBJ2-7; TCRdb's assignment of TRBD2 cannot be checked, as there is no DNA. Per germline, CDR1 ENHRY and CDR2 SYGVKD. The CDR3 is 14 amino acids. CDR3 in amino acids: CAISERGSGYEQYF.

This rearrangement joins TRBV4-3 to TRBJ2-3; TCRdb names TRBD2, which stays unverified in the absence of DNA. The CDR3 length is 20 residues. The V gene's germline CDR1 is LGHNA and CDR2 YSLEER. CDR3 amino acids: CASSQLTGTSGDVSTDTQYF.

This chain connects TRBV7-3 to TRBJ2-5. The V gene's germline CDR1 is SGHTA and CDR2 FQGTGA. The CDR3 is made up of 14 amino acids. Here the CDR3 reads CASSLEPTVGTQYF.

V gene TRBV29-1 combines with J gene TRBJ1-5; the D call of TRBD1 rests on TCRdb alone, since no DNA is present to check it. The CDR3 is 13 amino acids. CDR1 is SQVTM and CDR2 is ANQGSEA in the germline V gene. The CDR3 here is CSVNSGTNQPQHF. Based on the CDR3 plus reference TRBV29-1 and TRBJ1-5, the full variable domain is SAVISQKPSRDICQRGTSLTIQCQVDSQVTMMFWYRQQPGQSLTLIATANQGSEATYESGFVIDKFPISRPNLTFSTLTVSNMSPEDSSIYLCSVNSGTNQPQHFGDGTRLSIL.

The genes are TRBV7-2 and TRBJ2-7. CDR1 and CDR2 (germline): SGHTA, FQGNSA. The CDR3 spans 15 residues. This CDR3 is CASSLEIISSYEQYF.

The V and J genes are TRBV3-1 and TRBJ2-4; TCRdb picks TRBD1, but there is no DNA to check that call. The V gene's germline CDR1 is LGHDT and CDR2 YNNKEL (reference sequence). The CDR3 is made up of 16 amino acids. Here the CDR3 reads CTSSLGTGLRLGIQYF.

J is TRBJ1-2 and V is TRBV20-1. The CDR3 contains 14 residues. Germline loops: CDR1 DFQATT, CDR2 SNEGSKA (reference sequence). The CDR3 region is CSARVVWVSYGYTF.

The gene calls are TRBV4-3 and TRBJ2-1; TCRdb designates TRBD1, a call that cannot be tested without DNA. The CDR3 length is 15 residues. CDR1 and CDR2 (germline): LGHNA, YSLEER. The CDR3 loop reads CASSQEGQLYNEQFF.

This chain joins TRBV7-9 and TRBJ1-4; TCRdb calls TRBD1, which cannot be checked without DNA. CDR3 length equals 15 residues. The germline CDR1 and CDR2 sequences are SEHNR and FQNEAQ (reference sequence). CDR3 in amino acids: CASSPGDRDNEKLFF.

The rearrangement uses TRBV20-1 and TRBJ2-2. This CDR3 has 11 amino acids. CDR1 DFQATT and CDR2 SNEGSKA come from the germline V gene (reference sequence). CDR3 amino acids: CSADNTGELFF.

The gene calls are TRBV4-2 and TRBJ2-5. Germline CDR1 LGHNA, CDR2 YNFKEQ. CDR3 size: 11 residues. The CDR3 sequence: CASSQSETQYF.

This chain uses TRBV7-2 with TRBJ1-2; with no DNA, the TCRdb D assignment of TRBD1 cannot be verified. The CDR3 runs to 15 residues. The germline CDR1 and CDR2 sequences are SGHTA and FQGNSA. The CDR3 sequence is CASSSLGQGRYGYTF.

The chain carries TRBV7-9 and TRBJ2-1; TCRdb designates TRBD1, a call that cannot be tested without DNA. CDR3 length: 14 residues. Germline lookup yields CDR1 SEHNR and CDR2 FQNEAQ (reference sequence). CDR3: CASSSWDREHEQFF.

This chain joins TRBV6-5 and TRBJ1-5. This CDR3 contains 12 residues. Germline CDR1 is MNHEY and CDR2 is SVGAGI. The CDR3 region is CASSYARGPQHF.

The V call is TRBV7-6, the J call TRBJ2-4; with no DNA, the TCRdb D assignment of TRBD1 cannot be verified. Germline CDR1 is SGHVS and CDR2 is FNYEAQ. The CDR3 totals 19 residues. CDR3: CASSLGGRWTSLAKNIQYF.

The gene calls are TRBV7-9 and TRBJ2-1; TCRdb reports TRBD1, a call that lacks DNA to check it against. Germline CDR1 and CDR2: SEHNR and FQNEAQ (reference sequence). The CDR3 totals 15 residues. This CDR3 reads CASSLASGRYNEQFF.

The chain is built from TRBV5-1 and TRBJ2-4. Per germline, CDR1 SGHRS and CDR2 YFSETQ. This CDR3 spans 16 amino acids. This CDR3 reads CASSLAAGLAKNIQYF. Combining the CDR3 with reference TRBV5-1 and TRBJ2-4 gives the whole variable domain KAGVTQTPRYLIKTRGQQVTLSCSPISGHRSVSWYQQTPGQGLQFLFEYFSETQRNKGNFPGRFSGRQFSNSRSEMNVSTLELGDSALYLCASSLAAGLAKNIQYFGAGTRLSVL.

The chain employs TRBV9 and TRBJ2-3; the TCRdb D gene call, TRBD1, has no DNA to confirm it. The CDR3 consists of 16 residues. CDR1 SGDLS and CDR2 YYNGEE come from the germline V gene. Here the CDR3 reads CASSPRGGPSTDTQYF.

This chain connects TRBV7-9 to TRBJ1-6; absent DNA, TCRdb's TRBD1 call cannot be checked. Germline assignment: CDR1 SEHNR and CDR2 FQNEAQ (reference sequence). The CDR3 runs to 14 residues. The CDR3 sequence is CASSSTGANSPLHF.

This CDR3 reads CASSYSPVGRDTGELFF. This chain links TRBV6-2 or TRBV6-3 with TRBJ2-2; TCRdb designates TRBD2, a call that cannot be tested without DNA. Per germline, CDR1 MNHEY and CDR2 SVGEGT. This CDR3 spans 17 amino acids.

The genes are TRBV20-1 and TRBJ2-5; TCRdb's D call, TRBD2, is unchecked because there is no DNA. Germline V gene lookup returns CDR1 DFQATT and CDR2 SNEGSKA (reference sequence). The CDR3 contains 13 residues. CDR3 in amino acids: CSARGLAQETQYF.

V gene TRBV30 combines with J gene TRBJ1-4; TCRdb names TRBD1, which stays unverified in the absence of DNA. This CDR3 is built from 14 residues. Germline values: CDR1 GTSNPN, CDR2 SVGIG (reference sequence). The CDR3 region is CAWDGTTSNEKLFF.